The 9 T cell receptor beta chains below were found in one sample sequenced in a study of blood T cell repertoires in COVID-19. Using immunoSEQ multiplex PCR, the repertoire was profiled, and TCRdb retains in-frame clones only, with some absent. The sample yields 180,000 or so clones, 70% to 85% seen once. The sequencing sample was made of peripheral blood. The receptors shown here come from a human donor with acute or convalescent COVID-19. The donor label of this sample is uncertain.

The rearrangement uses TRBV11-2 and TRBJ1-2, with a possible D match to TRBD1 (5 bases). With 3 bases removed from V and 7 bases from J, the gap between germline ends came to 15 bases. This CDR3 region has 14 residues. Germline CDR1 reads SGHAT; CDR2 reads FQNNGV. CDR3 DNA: TGTGCCAGCAGCTTGTTGACAGCTAGCGGTGGCTACACCTTC. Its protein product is CASSLLTASGGYTF.

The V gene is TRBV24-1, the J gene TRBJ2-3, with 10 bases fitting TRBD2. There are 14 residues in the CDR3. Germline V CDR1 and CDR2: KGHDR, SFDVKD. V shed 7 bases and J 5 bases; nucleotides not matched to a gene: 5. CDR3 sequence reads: CATRSSGSLDTQYF. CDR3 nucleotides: TGTGCCACCAGGTCTAGCGGGAGCCTAGATACGCAGTATTTT.

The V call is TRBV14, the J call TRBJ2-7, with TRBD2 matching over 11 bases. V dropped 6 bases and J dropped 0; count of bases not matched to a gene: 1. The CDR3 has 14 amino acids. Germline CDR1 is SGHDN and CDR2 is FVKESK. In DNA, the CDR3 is TGTGCCAGCAGTGGACTAGCGGGCTCCTACGAGCAGTACTTC. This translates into CASSGLAGSYEQYF.

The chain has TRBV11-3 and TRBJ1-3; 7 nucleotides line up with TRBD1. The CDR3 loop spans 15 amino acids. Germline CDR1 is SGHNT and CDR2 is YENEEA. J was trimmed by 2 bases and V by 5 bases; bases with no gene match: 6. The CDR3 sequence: CASSLTGTAGNTIYF. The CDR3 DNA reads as TGTGCCAGCAGCCTTACAGGGACAGCTGGAAACACCATATATTTT. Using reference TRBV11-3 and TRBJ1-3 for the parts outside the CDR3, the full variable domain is EAGVVQSPRYKIIEKKQPVAFWCNPISGHNTLYWYLQNLGQGPELLIRYENEEAVDDSQLPKDRFSAERLKGVDSTLKIQPAELGDSAVYLCASSLTGTAGNTIYFGEGSWLTVV.

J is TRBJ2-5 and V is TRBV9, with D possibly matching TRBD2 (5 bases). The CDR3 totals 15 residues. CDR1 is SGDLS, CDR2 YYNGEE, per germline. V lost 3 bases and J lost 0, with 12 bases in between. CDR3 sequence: CASSGGTGNQETQYF. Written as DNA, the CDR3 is TGTGCCAGCAGCGGGGGAACCGGGAACCAAGAGACCCAGTACTTC. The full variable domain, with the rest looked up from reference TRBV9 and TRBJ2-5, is DSGVTQTPKHLITATGQRVTLRCSPRSGDLSVYWYQQSLDQGLQFLIQYYNGEERAKGNILERFSAQQFPDLHSELNLSSLELGDSALYFCASSGGTGNQETQYFGPGTRLLVL.

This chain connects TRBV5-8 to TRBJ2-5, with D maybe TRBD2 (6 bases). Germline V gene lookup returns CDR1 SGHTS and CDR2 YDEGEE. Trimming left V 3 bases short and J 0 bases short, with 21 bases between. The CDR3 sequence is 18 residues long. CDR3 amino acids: CASSSGTFSSRYQETQYF. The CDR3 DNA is TGTGCCAGCAGCTCCGGGACTTTCTCGTCTAGGTACCAAGAGACCCAGTACTTC.

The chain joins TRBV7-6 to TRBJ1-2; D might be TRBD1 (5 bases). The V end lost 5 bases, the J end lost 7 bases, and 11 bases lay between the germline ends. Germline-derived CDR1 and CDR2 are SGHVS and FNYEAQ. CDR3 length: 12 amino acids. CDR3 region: CASSPDSGGYTF. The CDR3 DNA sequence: TGTGCCAGCAGCCCTGACAGTGGTGGCTACACCTTC.

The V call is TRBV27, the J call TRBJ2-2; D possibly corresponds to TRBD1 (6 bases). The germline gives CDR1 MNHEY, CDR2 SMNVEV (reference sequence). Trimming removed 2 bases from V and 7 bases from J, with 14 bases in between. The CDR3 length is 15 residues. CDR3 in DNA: TGTGCCAGCAGTTTAGGGCAGGGGAAAGGCGGGGAGCTGTTTTTT. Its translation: CASSLGQGKGGELFF.

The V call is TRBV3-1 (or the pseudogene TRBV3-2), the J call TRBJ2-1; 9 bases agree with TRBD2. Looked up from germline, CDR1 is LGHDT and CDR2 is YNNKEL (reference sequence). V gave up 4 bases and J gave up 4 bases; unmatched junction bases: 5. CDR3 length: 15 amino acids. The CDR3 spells CASSPGAGGYNEQFF. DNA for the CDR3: TGTGCCAGCAGCCCGGGAGCGGGAGGATACAATGAGCAGTTCTTC.